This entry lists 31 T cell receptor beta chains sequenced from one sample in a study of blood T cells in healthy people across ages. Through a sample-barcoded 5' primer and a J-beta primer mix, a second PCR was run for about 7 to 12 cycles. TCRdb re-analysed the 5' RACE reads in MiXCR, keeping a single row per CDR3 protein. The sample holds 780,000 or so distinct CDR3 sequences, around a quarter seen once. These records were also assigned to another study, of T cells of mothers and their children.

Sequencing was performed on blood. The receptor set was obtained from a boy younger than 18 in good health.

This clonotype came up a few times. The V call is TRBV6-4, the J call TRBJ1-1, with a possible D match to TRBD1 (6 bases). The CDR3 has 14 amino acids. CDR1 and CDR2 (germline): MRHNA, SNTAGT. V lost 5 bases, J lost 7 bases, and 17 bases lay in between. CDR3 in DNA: TGTGCCAGCAGTCTATCGGGGGGCACCGATGAAGCTTTCTTT. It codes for CASSLSGGTDEAFF.

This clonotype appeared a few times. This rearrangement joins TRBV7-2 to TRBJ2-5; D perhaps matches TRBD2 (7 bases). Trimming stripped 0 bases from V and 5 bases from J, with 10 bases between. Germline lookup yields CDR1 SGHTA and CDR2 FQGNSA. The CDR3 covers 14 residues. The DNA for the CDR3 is TGTGCCAGCAGCTTAGCGGGGGGGCATGAGACCCAGTACTTC. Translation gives CASSLAGGHETQYF.

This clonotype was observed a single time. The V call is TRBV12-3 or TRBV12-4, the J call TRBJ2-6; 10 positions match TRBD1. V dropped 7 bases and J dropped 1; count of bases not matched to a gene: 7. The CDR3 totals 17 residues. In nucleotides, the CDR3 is TGTGCCAGCAAAACGGGACAGGGGTTTTCTGGGGCCAACGTCCTGACTTTC. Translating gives CASKTGQGFSGANVLTF.

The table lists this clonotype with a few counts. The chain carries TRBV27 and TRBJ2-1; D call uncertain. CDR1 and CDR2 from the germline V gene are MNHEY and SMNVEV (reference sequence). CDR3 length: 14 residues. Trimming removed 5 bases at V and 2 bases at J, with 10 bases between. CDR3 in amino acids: CASSTALTYNEQFF. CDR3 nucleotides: TGTGCCAGCAGTACGGCACTAACCTACAATGAGCAGTTCTTC.

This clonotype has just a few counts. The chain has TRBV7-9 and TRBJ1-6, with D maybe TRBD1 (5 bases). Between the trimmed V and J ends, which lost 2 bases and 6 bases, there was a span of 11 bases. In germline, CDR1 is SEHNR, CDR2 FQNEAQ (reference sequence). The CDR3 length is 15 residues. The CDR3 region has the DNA TGTGCCAGCAGCTTATCAGGGAAGGGTAATTCACCCCTCCACTTT. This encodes CASSLSGKGNSPLHF.

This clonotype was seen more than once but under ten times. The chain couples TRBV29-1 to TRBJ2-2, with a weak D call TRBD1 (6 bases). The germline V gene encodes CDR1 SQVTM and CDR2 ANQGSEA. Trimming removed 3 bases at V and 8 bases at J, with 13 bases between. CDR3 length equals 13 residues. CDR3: CSVEYRAVGELFF. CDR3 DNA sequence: TGCAGCGTTGAGTACAGGGCTGTAGGGGAGCTGTTTTTT.

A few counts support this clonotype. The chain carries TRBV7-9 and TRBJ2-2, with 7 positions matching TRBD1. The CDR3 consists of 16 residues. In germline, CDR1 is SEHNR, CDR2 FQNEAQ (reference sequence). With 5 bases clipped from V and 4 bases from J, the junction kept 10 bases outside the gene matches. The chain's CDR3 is CASSPRQGESTGELFF. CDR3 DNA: TGTGCCAGCAGCCCTCGACAGGGAGAAAGCACCGGGGAGCTGTTTTTT.

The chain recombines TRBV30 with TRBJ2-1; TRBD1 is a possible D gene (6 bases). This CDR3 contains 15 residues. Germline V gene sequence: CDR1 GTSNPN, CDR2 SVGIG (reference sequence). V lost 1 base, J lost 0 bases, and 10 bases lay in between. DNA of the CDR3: TGTGCCTGGAGTGGGGCGGACAGCTCCTACAATGAGCAGTTCTTC. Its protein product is CAWSGADSSYNEQFF.

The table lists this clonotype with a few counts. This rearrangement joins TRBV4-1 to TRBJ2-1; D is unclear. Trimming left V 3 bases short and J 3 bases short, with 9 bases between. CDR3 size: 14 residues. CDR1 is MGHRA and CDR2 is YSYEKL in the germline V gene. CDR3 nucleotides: TGCGCCAGCAGCCAGACCCAAGTCTACAATGAGCAGTTCTTC. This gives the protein CASSQTQVYNEQFF.

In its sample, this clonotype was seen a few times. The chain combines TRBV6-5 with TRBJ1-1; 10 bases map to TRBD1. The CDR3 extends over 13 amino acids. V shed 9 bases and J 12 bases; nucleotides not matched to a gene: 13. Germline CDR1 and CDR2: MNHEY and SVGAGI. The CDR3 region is CASTKPGQGLTFF. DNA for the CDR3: TGTGCCAGTACCAAACCGGGACAGGGGTTAACTTTCTTT.

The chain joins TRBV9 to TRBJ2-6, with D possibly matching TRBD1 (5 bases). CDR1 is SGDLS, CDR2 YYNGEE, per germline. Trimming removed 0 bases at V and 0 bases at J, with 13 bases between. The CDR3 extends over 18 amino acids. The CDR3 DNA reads TGTGCCAGCAGCGTAGGGCCAGGGCTTCTCTCTGGGGCCAACGTCCTGACTTTC. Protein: CASSVGPGLLSGANVLTF.

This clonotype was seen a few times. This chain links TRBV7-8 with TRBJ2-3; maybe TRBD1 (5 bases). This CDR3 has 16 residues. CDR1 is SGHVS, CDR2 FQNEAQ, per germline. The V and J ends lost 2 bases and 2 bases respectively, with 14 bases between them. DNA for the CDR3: TGTGCCAGCAGCTTAAGGGGCTTAACAAACACAGATACGCAGTATTTT. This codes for CASSLRGLTNTDTQYF.

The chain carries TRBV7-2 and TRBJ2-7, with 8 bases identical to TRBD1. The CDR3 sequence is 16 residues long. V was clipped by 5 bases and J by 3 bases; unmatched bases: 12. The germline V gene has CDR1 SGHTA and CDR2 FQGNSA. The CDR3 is CASSRDPGQDFYEQYF. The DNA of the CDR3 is TGTGCCAGCAGCCGCGACCCGGGACAGGATTTCTACGAGCAGTACTTC. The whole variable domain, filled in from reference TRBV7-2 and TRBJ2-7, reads GAGVSQSPSNKVTEKGKDVELRCDPISGHTALYWYRQSLGQGLEFLIYFQGNSAPDKSGLPSDRFSAERTGGSVSTLTIQRTQQEDSAVYLCASSRDPGQDFYEQYFGPGTRLTVT.

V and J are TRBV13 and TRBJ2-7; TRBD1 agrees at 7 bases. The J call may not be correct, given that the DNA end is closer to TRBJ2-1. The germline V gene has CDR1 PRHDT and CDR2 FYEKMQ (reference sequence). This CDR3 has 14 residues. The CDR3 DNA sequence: TGTGCCAGCAGCTTATTTCAGGGGGTAGGTGAGCAGTTCTTC. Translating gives CASSLFQGVGEQFF.

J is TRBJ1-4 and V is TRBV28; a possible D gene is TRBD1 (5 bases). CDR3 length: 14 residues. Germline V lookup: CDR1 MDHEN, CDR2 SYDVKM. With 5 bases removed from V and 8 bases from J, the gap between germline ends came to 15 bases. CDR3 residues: CASSLTARGEKLFF. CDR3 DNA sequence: TGTGCCAGCAGTCTGACAGCGAGGGGAGAAAAACTGTTTTTT. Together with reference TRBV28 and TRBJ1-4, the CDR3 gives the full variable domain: DVKVTQSSRYLVKRTGEKVFLECVQDMDHENMFWYRQDPGLGLRLIYFSYDVKMKEKGDIPEGYSVSREKKERFSLILESASTNQTSMYLCASSLTARGEKLFFGSGTQLSVL.

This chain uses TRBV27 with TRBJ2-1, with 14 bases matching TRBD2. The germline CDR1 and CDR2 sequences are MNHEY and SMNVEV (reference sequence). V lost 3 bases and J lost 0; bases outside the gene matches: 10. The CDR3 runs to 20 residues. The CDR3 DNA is TGTGCCAGCAGTTTCTTCGGACTAGCGGGGGGCATAAGCTCCTACAATGAGCAGTTCTTC. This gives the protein CASSFFGLAGGISSYNEQFF.

In DNA, the CDR3 is TGTGCCAGCAGTTACGAGGGGCCGGATAATGAGCAGTTCTTC. It yields the protein CASSYEGPDNEQFF. The chain links TRBV6-6 to TRBJ2-1; D may match TRBD1 or TRBD2 (5 bases each). CDR3 length: 14 residues. Trimming removed 2 bases from V and 7 bases from J, with 12 bases in between. Germline CDR1 reads MNHNY; CDR2 reads SVGAGI (reference sequence).

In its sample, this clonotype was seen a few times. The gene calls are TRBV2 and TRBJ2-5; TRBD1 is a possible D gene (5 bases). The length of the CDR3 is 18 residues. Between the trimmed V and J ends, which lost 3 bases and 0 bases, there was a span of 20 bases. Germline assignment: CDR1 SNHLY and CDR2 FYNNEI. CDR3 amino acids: CASSDPRQHIGDQETQYF. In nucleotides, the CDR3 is TGTGCCAGCAGTGACCCCCGACAGCATATAGGTGACCAAGAGACCCAGTACTTC.

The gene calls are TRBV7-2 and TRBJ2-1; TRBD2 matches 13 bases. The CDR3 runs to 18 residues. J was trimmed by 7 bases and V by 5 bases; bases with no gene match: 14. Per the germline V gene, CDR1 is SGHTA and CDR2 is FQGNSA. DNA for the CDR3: TGTGCCAGCAGCCCCCGCGGGACTAGCGGGACTAGGCGGAATGAGCAGTTCTTC. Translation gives CASSPRGTSGTRRNEQFF. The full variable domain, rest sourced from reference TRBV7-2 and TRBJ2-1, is GAGVSQSPSNKVTEKGKDVELRCDPISGHTALYWYRQSLGQGLEFLIYFQGNSAPDKSGLPSDRFSAERTGGSVSTLTIQRTQQEDSAVYLCASSPRGTSGTRRNEQFFGPGTRLTVL.

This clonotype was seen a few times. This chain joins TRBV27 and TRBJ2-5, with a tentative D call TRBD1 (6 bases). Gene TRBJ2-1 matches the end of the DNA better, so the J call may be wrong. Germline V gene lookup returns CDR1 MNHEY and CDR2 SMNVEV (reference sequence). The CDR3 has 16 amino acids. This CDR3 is CASSSLDSTKNNEQFF. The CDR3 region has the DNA TGTGCCAGCAGTTCCCTGGACAGTACAAAAAACAATGAGCAGTTCTTC.

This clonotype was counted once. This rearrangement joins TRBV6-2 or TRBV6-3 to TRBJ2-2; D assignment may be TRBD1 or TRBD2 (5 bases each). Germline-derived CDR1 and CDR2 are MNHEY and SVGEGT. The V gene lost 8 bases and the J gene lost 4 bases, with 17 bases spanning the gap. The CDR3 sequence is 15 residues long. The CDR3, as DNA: TGTGCCAGCCTTCCGGGGACGCGCGGCACCGGGGAGCTGTTTTTT. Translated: CASLPGTRGTGELFF.

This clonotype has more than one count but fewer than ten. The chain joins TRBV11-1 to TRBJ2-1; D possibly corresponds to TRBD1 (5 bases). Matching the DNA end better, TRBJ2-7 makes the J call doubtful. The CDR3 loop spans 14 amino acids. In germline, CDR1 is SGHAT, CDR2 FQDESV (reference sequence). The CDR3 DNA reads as TGTGCCAGCAGCTTAGATACAGGACGTCGGGAGCAGTACTTC. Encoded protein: CASSLDTGRREQYF.

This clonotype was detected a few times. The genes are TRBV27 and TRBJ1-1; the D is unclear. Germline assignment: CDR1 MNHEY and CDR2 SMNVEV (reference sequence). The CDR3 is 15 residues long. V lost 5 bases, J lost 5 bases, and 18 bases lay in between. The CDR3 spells CASSQQAVRGTEAFF. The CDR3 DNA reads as TGTGCCAGCAGTCAGCAAGCGGTTCGGGGAACTGAAGCTTTCTTT.

This CDR3 reads CSARDPGGTTYEQYF. The DNA of the CDR3 is TGCAGTGCTAGAGATCCGGGGGGAACTACCTACGAGCAGTACTTC. The chain carries TRBV20-1 and TRBJ2-7; 7 nucleotides line up with TRBD2. V gave up 0 bases and J gave up 2 bases; unmatched junction bases: 7. The CDR3 consists of 15 residues. Per the germline V gene, CDR1 is DFQATT and CDR2 is SNEGSKA (reference sequence).

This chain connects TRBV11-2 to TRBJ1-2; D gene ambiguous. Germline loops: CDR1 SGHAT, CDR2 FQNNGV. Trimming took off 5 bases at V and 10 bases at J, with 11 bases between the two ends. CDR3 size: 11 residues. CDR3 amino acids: CASSIDTLYTF. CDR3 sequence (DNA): TGTGCCAGCAGCATTGACACTCTCTACACCTTC.

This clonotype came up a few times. CDR3 nucleotide sequence: TGCAGCGCTTTGACACTAGCCTACGAGCAGTACTTC. It is translated as CSALTLAYEQYF. The chain employs TRBV29-1 and TRBJ2-7; maybe TRBD2 (5 bases). Germline V CDR1 and CDR2: SQVTM, ANQGSEA. The CDR3 is 12 amino acids. Trimming removed 7 bases from V and 2 bases from J, with 12 bases in between.

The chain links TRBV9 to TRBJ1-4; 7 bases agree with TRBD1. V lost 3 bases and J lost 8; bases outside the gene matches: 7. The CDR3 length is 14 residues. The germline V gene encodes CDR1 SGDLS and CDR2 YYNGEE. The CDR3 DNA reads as TGTGCCAGCAGCGCCGGACAGGATGGCGAAAAACTGTTTTTT. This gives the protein CASSAGQDGEKLFF. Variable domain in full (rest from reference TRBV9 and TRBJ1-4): DSGVTQTPKHLITATGQRVTLRCSPRSGDLSVYWYQQSLDQGLQFLIQYYNGEERAKGNILERFSAQQFPDLHSELNLSSLELGDSALYFCASSAGQDGEKLFFGSGTQLSVL.

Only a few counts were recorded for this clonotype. The CDR3 coding sequence is TGTGCCATCAGGGACCCCGCCGGGCGCCGAGGGTACGAGCAGTACTTC. The encoded protein is CAIRDPAGRRGYEQYF. The chain combines TRBV10-3 with TRBJ2-7, with TRBD2 as a possible D gene (5 bases). The CDR3 consists of 16 residues. V dropped 6 bases and J dropped 4 bases, with 22 bases sitting between them. Germline CDR1 and CDR2: ENHRY and SYGVKD.

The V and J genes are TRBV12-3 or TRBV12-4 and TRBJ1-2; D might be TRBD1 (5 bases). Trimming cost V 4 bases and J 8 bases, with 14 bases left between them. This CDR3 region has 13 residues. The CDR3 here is CASSSLQGDGYTF. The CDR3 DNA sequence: TGTGCCAGCAGTTCACTCCAGGGAGACGGCTACACCTTC.

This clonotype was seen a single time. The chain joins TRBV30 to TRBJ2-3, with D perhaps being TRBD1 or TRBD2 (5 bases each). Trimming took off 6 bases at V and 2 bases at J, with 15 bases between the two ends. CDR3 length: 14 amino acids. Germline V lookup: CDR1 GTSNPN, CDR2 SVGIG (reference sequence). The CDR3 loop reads CACSPGPFTDTQYF. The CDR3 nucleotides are TGTGCCTGTTCACCGGGACCCTTCACAGATACGCAGTATTTT.

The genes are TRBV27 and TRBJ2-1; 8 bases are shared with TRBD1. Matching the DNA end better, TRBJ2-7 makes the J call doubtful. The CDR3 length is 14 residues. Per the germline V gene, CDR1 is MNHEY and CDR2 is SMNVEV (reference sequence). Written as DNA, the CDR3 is TGTGCCAGCAGTTGGACAGGGCAGTCCTACGAGCAGTACTTC. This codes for CASSWTGQSYEQYF.